This entry lists 24 T cell receptor beta chains sequenced from one sample in a study of siplizumab effects on memory and regulatory T cells. Assay used: immunoSEQ multiplex PCR; TCRdb lists only in-frame clones, some missing. Here the sample spans 100,000 or so clones, just over 90% being singletons. Material for sequencing was non-Treg CD4+ T cells sorted from blood. The receptors shown here come from a human donor in good health.

The chain carries TRBV28 and TRBJ1-2; TRBD1 aligns across 9 bases. Germline trimming cut 6 bases from V and 4 bases from J; bases unmatched to any gene: 6. The germline V gene has CDR1 MDHEN and CDR2 SYDVKM. CDR3 size: 14 residues. The CDR3 here is CASSHQTGGYGYTF. The CDR3 DNA reads as TGTGCCAGCAGCCACCAGACAGGGGGCTATGGCTACACCTTC.

This clone has more than one count but fewer than ten. This chain uses TRBV5-1 with TRBJ1-1; TRBD1 agrees at 7 bases. Per the germline V gene, CDR1 is SGHRS and CDR2 is YFSETQ. J gave up 8 bases and V 0 bases, and 4 bases lay outside the gene matches. The length of the CDR3 is 13 residues. The CDR3 DNA reads TGCGCCAGCAGCTTGGAGACAGGGCTCGAAGCTTTCTTT. Translated: CASSLETGLEAFF.

The rearrangement uses TRBV9 and TRBJ2-7; D tentatively fits TRBD1 or TRBD2 (5 bases each). V lost 3 bases and J lost 1, with 11 bases in between. In germline, CDR1 is SGDLS, CDR2 YYNGEE. This CDR3 has 14 residues. Written as DNA, the CDR3 is TGTGCCAGCAGCGCCCGGGACGGTTCCTACGAGCAGTACTTC. This translates into CASSARDGSYEQYF. Looking up the rest from reference TRBV9 and TRBJ2-7 gives the full variable domain: DSGVTQTPKHLITATGQRVTLRCSPRSGDLSVYWYQQSLDQGLQFLIQYYNGEERAKGNILERFSAQQFPDLHSELNLSSLELGDSALYFCASSARDGSYEQYFGPGTRLTVT.

The V gene is TRBV27, the J gene TRBJ1-2; TRBD1 matches 10 bases. This CDR3 comprises 16 residues. From germline, CDR1 is MNHEY and CDR2 SMNVEV (reference sequence). V gave up 2 bases and J gave up 4 bases; unmatched junction bases: 7. This chain's CDR3 is CASSLHWTGGIYGYTF. The CDR3 bases are TGTGCCAGCAGTTTACATTGGACAGGGGGGATCTATGGCTACACCTTC.

The rearrangement links TRBV6-5 to TRBJ2-7, with a weak D call TRBD1 (6 bases). The ends were cut back, 7 bases at V and 2 bases at J, with 15 bases in the middle. The CDR3 has 14 amino acids. Germline V gives CDR1 MNHEY, CDR2 SVGAGI. CDR3: CASTKGTRTYEQYF. The CDR3 DNA reads as TGTGCCAGCACCAAGGGGACACGGACCTACGAGCAGTACTTC.

V gene TRBV25-1 combines with J gene TRBJ2-5, with D tentatively TRBD1 (6 bases). The V end was cut by 4 bases, the J end by 4 bases, with 13 bases between. The CDR3 extends over 14 amino acids. Germline assignment: CDR1 MGHDK and CDR2 SYGVNS. The CDR3 loop reads CASSAFAGAETQYF. The CDR3 region has the DNA TGTGCCAGCAGTGCCTTCGCAGGGGCAGAGACCCAGTACTTC.

The chain carries TRBV7-2 and TRBJ1-5; D is perhaps TRBD1 (6 bases). Trimming shortened V by 1 base and J by 6 bases, and 16 bases separated the two germline ends. This CDR3 region has 16 residues. Germline lookup yields CDR1 SGHTA and CDR2 FQGNSA. The chain's CDR3 is CASSLGLGGRGQPQHF. DNA of the CDR3: TGTGCCAGCAGCTTAGGTCTGGGGGGGCGCGGTCAGCCCCAGCATTTT.

This chain connects TRBV6-6 to TRBJ1-1, with 7 bases identical to TRBD1. The ends lost 2 bases at V and 11 bases at J; junction bases unmatched: 11. The V gene's germline CDR1 is MNHNY and CDR2 SVGAGI (reference sequence). This CDR3 contains 14 residues. The CDR3 DNA reads TGTGCCAGCAGTTACAGGGGGCTATTAATGATGGCTTTCTTT. As protein: CASSYRGLLMMAFF.

The V gene is TRBV2, the J gene TRBJ2-5; either TRBD1 or TRBD2 may fit D (5 bases each). Trimming removed 6 bases at V and 5 bases at J, with 16 bases between. The CDR3 totals 14 residues. Germline assignment: CDR1 SNHLY and CDR2 FYNNEI. The CDR3 nucleotides are TGTGCCAGCAGCGGGGACGGCGAGTGGGAGACCCAGTACTTC. Amino acids: CASSGDGEWETQYF. Full variable domain (outside the CDR3, taken from reference TRBV2 and TRBJ2-5): EPEVTQTPSHQVTQMGQEVILRCVPISNHLYFYWYRQILGQKVEFLVSFYNNEISEKSEIFDDQFSVERPDGSNFTLKIRSTKLEDSAMYFCASSGDGEWETQYFGPGTRLLVL.

CDR3 residues: CAISEREQETQYF. The CDR3, as DNA: TGTGCCATCAGTGAGAGGGAACAAGAGACCCAGTACTTC. The chain combines TRBV10-3 with TRBJ2-5; no reliable D call. CDR3 length: 13 amino acids. The V gene's germline CDR1 is ENHRY and CDR2 SYGVKD. V was shortened by 2 bases and J by 2 bases, with 6 bases between the two germline ends.

The V gene is TRBV5-1, the J gene TRBJ2-5; 7 nucleotides agree with TRBD1. In germline, CDR1 is SGHRS, CDR2 YFSETQ. This CDR3 region has 15 residues. V gave up 4 bases and J gave up 5 bases; unmatched junction bases: 11. CDR3 amino acids: CASSPLTGSLETQYF. CDR3 sequence (DNA): TGCGCCAGCAGCCCGTTGACAGGGAGTTTGGAGACCCAGTACTTC.

V gene TRBV6-1 combines with J gene TRBJ1-5; the D is unclear. CDR3 length: 15 residues. Germline V gene sequence: CDR1 MNHNS, CDR2 SASEGT. V lost 3 bases and J 7 bases, leaving 16 bases between the germline ends. The CDR3 sequence is CASSEGRVSKQPQHF. The DNA for the CDR3 is TGTGCCAGCAGTGAGGGAAGGGTTTCGAAACAGCCCCAGCATTTT.

J is TRBJ2-3 and V is TRBV7-2; D not resolved. The CDR3 sequence is 14 residues long. The V and J ends lost 4 bases and 8 bases respectively, with 16 bases between them. Per germline, CDR1 SGHTA and CDR2 FQGNSA. CDR3 nucleotide sequence: TGTGCCAGCAGCTCCGAAAGTACCTTAGGTACGCAGTATTTT. Protein: CASSSESTLGTQYF. The full variable domain, in which reference TRBV7-2 and TRBJ2-3 provide the parts outside the CDR3, is GAGVSQSPSNKVTEKGKDVELRCDPISGHTALYWYRQSLGQGLEFLIYFQGNSAPDKSGLPSDRFSAERTGGSVSTLTIQRTQQEDSAVYLCASSSESTLGTQYFGPGTRLTVL.

V gene TRBV5-1 combines with J gene TRBJ2-5; 7 bases are a match to TRBD2. The CDR3 covers 15 residues. The ends lost 1 base at V and 0 bases at J; junction bases unmatched: 3. Germline V lookup: CDR1 SGHRS, CDR2 YFSETQ. CDR3 residues: CASSLLAEYQETQYF. The CDR3 nucleotides read TGCGCCAGCAGCTTGCTAGCGGAGTACCAAGAGACCCAGTACTTC.

This clone was observed once. This chain connects TRBV21-1 to TRBJ1-5; TRBD1, the table's D call, was not compared with the DNA. TRBV21-1 is classified as a pseudogene. CDR3 length: 14 residues. This CDR3 is CASITGYSNQPQHF. The CDR3 bases are TGTGCCAGCATCACAGGGTATAGCAATCAGCCCCAGCATTTT.

The chain carries TRBV7-3 and TRBJ2-7, with D perhaps TRBD2 (6 bases). In germline, CDR1 is SGHTA, CDR2 FQGTGA. Trimming removed 5 bases from V and 6 bases from J, with 14 bases in between. The CDR3 contains 13 residues. The CDR3, as DNA: TGTGCCAGCAGCCAAGAGGTCGGGAGCGAGCAGTACTTC. Translated, it gives CASSQEVGSEQYF.

The gene calls are TRBV6-5 and TRBJ2-4; D is undetermined. The CDR3 covers 12 residues. CDR1 and CDR2 from the germline V gene are MNHEY and SVGAGI. Trimming cost V 6 bases and J 8 bases, with 11 bases left between them. CDR3 in amino acids: CASSQYRDIQYF. The CDR3 coding sequence is TGTGCCAGCAGCCAGTACCGGGACATTCAGTACTTC.

The chain combines TRBV21-1 with TRBJ1-1. TRBV21-1 is termed a pseudogene. The CDR3 runs 12 residues. This CDR3 reads CASTQGGTEAFF. The CDR3 DNA is TGTGCCAGCACCCAAGGGGGGACTGAAGCTTTCTTT.

This chain joins TRBV10-3 and TRBJ1-4, with D maybe TRBD1 (5 bases). The V gene lost 0 bases and the J gene lost 8 bases, with 13 bases spanning the gap. The CDR3 extends over 15 amino acids. CDR1 is ENHRY and CDR2 is SYGVKD in the germline V gene. CDR3: CAISESRGASEKLFF. The CDR3 bases are TGTGCCATCAGTGAGTCGAGGGGAGCTAGCGAAAAACTGTTTTTT.

The J gene is TRBJ2-5, the V gene TRBV7-3, with D unresolved. Trimming pared 5 bases from V and 4 bases from J, leaving 14 bases between. The CDR3 consists of 14 residues. The germline gives CDR1 SGHTA, CDR2 FQGTGA. CDR3 sequence: CASSPARNGETQYF. CDR3 nucleotide sequence: TGTGCCAGCAGCCCAGCCCGAAATGGAGAGACCCAGTACTTC.

This rearrangement joins TRBV18 to TRBJ2-7; D remains unclear. CDR1 and CDR2 (germline): KGHSH, LQKENI. CDR3 length: 14 amino acids. With 2 bases removed from V and 2 bases from J, the gap between germline ends came to 10 bases. The CDR3 bases are TGTGCCAGCTCACCAAAAATTCAGGCCTACGAGCAGTACTTC. It translates to CASSPKIQAYEQYF.

This clone was recorded a few times. The chain recombines TRBV9 with TRBJ2-7; 10 bases are a match to TRBD1. This CDR3 contains 18 residues. CDR1 and CDR2 from the germline V gene are SGDLS and YYNGEE. V lost 4 bases, J lost 0 bases, and 13 bases stayed unmatched. The CDR3 spells CASSPRTGGQDNSYEQYF. CDR3 bases: TGTGCCAGCAGCCCTAGGACAGGGGGTCAAGATAACTCCTACGAGCAGTACTTC.

V is TRBV12-5 and J is TRBJ1-1; D is possibly TRBD1 (6 bases). Trimming removed 9 bases from V and 3 bases from J, with 14 bases in between. The CDR3 has 13 amino acids. Per germline, CDR1 LGHNT and CDR2 FRNRAP. CDR3 DNA: TGTGCTAGCGAAGGACAGCCAGACACTGAAGCTTTCTTT. As protein: CASEGQPDTEAFF.

Notes on this clone: The sample carries other DNA sequences with the same CDR3. The chain recombines TRBV2 with TRBJ1-5; maybe TRBD1 (5 bases). The V end was cut by 5 bases, the J end by 2 bases, with 7 bases between. The CDR3 has 13 residues. The germline V gene has CDR1 SNHLY and CDR2 FYNNEI. DNA for the CDR3: TGTGCCAGCAGTCGGGGGGGCAATCAGCCCCAGCATTTT. It specifies CASSRGGNQPQHF.